This T cell receptor (beta chain) emerged from a study of PD-1 blockade in classical Hodgkin lymphoma. Findings and limits, study-wide: Partial responders and progressors had significantly lower baseline TCR diversity.

Repertoires were generated with immunoSEQ multiplex PCR, while TCRdb's copy carries only in-frame clones and drops some. The sample includes tens of thousands of clones, roughly 92% seen only once; the top ten take 8%. Described time point: cycle 4 day 1 (C4D1), after less than 7 weeks of nivolumab. Exposure to brentuximab vedotin varied, and each patient had relapsed following autologous stem cell transplantation. About this clone: Its antigen is still unknown.

This CDR3 contains 16 residues. Per the germline V gene, CDR1 is SGDLS and CDR2 is YYNGEE. The V gene end was trimmed by 4 bases and the J gene end by 0 bases; junction bases not matched to a gene: 7. The receptor's source is a human donor with classical Hodgkin lymphoma. The sequences come from peripheral blood mononuclear cells (PBMCs), collected before the fourth cycle of nivolumab. This chain connects TRBV9 to TRBJ2-1; 7 positions agree with TRBD2. CDR3 in DNA: TGTGCCAGCAGCCTAGCGGACCTCAGCTCCTACAATGAGCAGTTCTTC. Protein: CASSLADLSSYNEQFF.